Below are 21 T cell receptor beta chains sequenced from a single sample in a study of CD8+ T cells in alopecia areata. Treatment in this sample: oral pan-JAK inhibitor, 5-10 mg twice daily. The authors extracted RNA and reverse transcribed it into cDNA as the sequencing template. Data came from immunoSEQ multiplex PCR; TCRdb stores just in-frame clones and leaves some out. The sample has some 100,000 clones, 58% seen once; the top ten hold around 30%. Sequences were derived from CD8+ T cells sorted from blood, sampled at week 4, from a patient treated with tofacitinib. The source of these receptors is a human donor with alopecia areata.

This chain uses TRBV27 with TRBJ1-4; TRBD1 is a possible D gene (5 bases). Germline-derived CDR1 and CDR2 are MNHEY and SMNVEV (reference sequence). V lost 3 bases, J lost 8 bases, and 10 bases lay in between. This CDR3 has 13 residues. CDR3 in amino acids: CASSFGGVEKLFF. The DNA for the CDR3 is TGTGCCAGCAGTTTCGGGGGGGTCGAAAAACTGTTTTTT.

This chain links TRBV29-1 with TRBJ1-2; weak D call: TRBD1 (6 bases). Germline V gene sequence: CDR1 SQVTM, CDR2 ANQGSEA. This CDR3 comprises 13 residues. V was cut by 2 bases and J by 3 bases, with 10 bases left in between. The CDR3 spells CSVERAGDYGYTF. CDR3 nucleotide sequence: TGCAGCGTTGAAAGGGCAGGGGACTATGGCTACACCTTC.

The chain recombines TRBV15 with TRBJ1-5; tentatively, D is TRBD1 (6 bases). Germline-derived CDR1 and CDR2 are LNHNV and YYDKDF (reference sequence). V was pared by 5 bases and J by 0 bases, with 26 bases between. CDR3 length: 20 amino acids. CDR3 coding DNA: TGTGCCACCAGCGGAAACCCAGCGGACACAGGGCTGGTTAGCAATCAGCCCCAGCATTTT. Translated, it gives CATSGNPADTGLVSNQPQHF.

This clone was counted a few times. The chain has TRBV18 and TRBJ2-1, with D uncertain. The V end lost 1 base, the J end lost 0 bases, and 13 bases lay between the germline ends. This CDR3 contains 17 residues. Germline CDR1 reads KGHSH; CDR2 reads LQKENI. CDR3 in amino acids: CASSPRMGTSSYNEQFF. The CDR3 nucleotides read TGTGCCAGCTCACCACGAATGGGTACAAGCTCCTACAATGAGCAGTTCTTC.

V usage is TRBV6-5 and J usage is TRBJ1-2; no firm D call. V was clipped by 2 bases and J by 3 bases, with 10 bases between them. The germline gives CDR1 MNHEY, CDR2 SVGAGI. CDR3 length: 14 residues. CDR3 in DNA: TGTGCCAGCAGTTACAGTGGCAGCTACTATGGCTACACCTTC. It is translated as CASSYSGSYYGYTF.

The chain is built from TRBV6-6 and TRBJ2-1; D is undetermined. Looked up from germline, CDR1 is MNHNY and CDR2 is SVGAGI (reference sequence). V was cut by 1 base and J by 2 bases, with 9 bases left in between. The CDR3 sequence is 15 residues long. The CDR3 nucleotides read TGTGCCAGCAGTTACTTGGCGGTGACCTACAATGAGCAGTTCTTC. Translated, it gives CASSYLAVTYNEQFF.

The rearrangement joins TRBV28 to TRBJ2-5; 7 nucleotides align to TRBD1. The V gene's germline CDR1 is MDHEN and CDR2 SYDVKM. V dropped 6 bases and J dropped 5; count of bases not matched to a gene: 6. The CDR3 is 13 residues long. CDR3 sequence (DNA): TGTGCCAGCAGCCCCACAGGGGTGGAGACCCAGTACTTC. It translates to CASSPTGVETQYF.

This chain links TRBV7-9 with TRBJ1-2, with 7 bases that match TRBD1. This CDR3 comprises 14 residues. The trim removed 1 base at V and 5 bases at J, leaving 4 bases unmatched. In germline, CDR1 is SEHNR, CDR2 FQNEAQ (reference sequence). CDR3 sequence (DNA): TGTGCCAGCAGCTTAGAGACAGGGAATTATGGCTACACCTTC. This encodes CASSLETGNYGYTF.

The chain recombines TRBV12-5 with TRBJ1-5; D possibly corresponds to TRBD1 (6 bases). The ends were cut back, 0 bases at V and 9 bases at J, with 24 bases in the middle. The length of the CDR3 is 18 residues. Germline-derived CDR1 and CDR2 are LGHNT and FRNRAP. Here the CDR3 DNA reads TGTGCTAGTGGTTTGGTAATCCTAACAGGGACACCCGTAGGGCCCCAGCATTTT. The encoded protein is CASGLVILTGTPVGPQHF.

The chain couples TRBV4-1 to TRBJ1-6; D is possibly TRBD1 (5 bases). The CDR3 has 15 residues. Trimming removed 0 bases at V and 6 bases at J, with 9 bases between. Per germline, CDR1 MGHRA and CDR2 YSYEKL. This chain's CDR3 is CASSQDGHINSPLHF. The DNA of the CDR3 is TGCGCCAGCAGCCAAGACGGACATATTAATTCACCCCTCCACTTT.

This chain joins TRBV5-6 and TRBJ2-3; D uncertain. Germline V lookup: CDR1 SGHDT, CDR2 YYEEEE. This CDR3 is 14 amino acids long. The V end lost 0 bases, the J end lost 4 bases, and 9 bases lay between the germline ends. This chain's CDR3 is CASSLAVRSDTQYF. The CDR3 DNA sequence: TGTGCCAGCAGCTTGGCCGTACGGTCAGATACGCAGTATTTT.

The chain combines TRBV30 with TRBJ2-1; possible D gene TRBD2, 5 bases. CDR1 is GTSNPN, CDR2 SVGIG, per germline (reference sequence). The length of the CDR3 is 14 residues. The CDR3 here is CAASRTSSYNEQFF. The CDR3 DNA follows: TGTGCAGCTAGTCGAACTAGCTCCTACAATGAGCAGTTCTTC. Combining the CDR3 with reference TRBV30 and TRBJ2-1 gives the whole variable domain SQTIHQWPATLVQPVGSPLSLECTVEGTSNPNLYWYRQAAGRGLQLLFYSVGIGQISSEVPQNLSASRPQDRQFILSSKKLLLSDSGFYLCAASRTSSYNEQFFGPGTRLTVL.

This rearrangement joins TRBV30 to TRBJ1-1, with a possible D match to TRBD1 (6 bases). Deletions cut 0 bases from V and 4 bases from J, with 9 bases between. The CDR3 length is 13 residues. Per germline, CDR1 GTSNPN and CDR2 SVGIG (reference sequence). The CDR3 DNA follows: TGTGCCTGGAGTGTAGGGGGGATCACTGAAGCTTTCTTT. Translating gives CAWSVGGITEAFF.

This clone was seen once. V gene TRBV29-1 combines with J gene TRBJ1-1; no definite D call. V lost 7 bases and J 6 bases, leaving 15 bases between the germline ends. Germline lookup yields CDR1 SQVTM and CDR2 ANQGSEA. The CDR3 has 12 amino acids. CDR3 sequence reads: CSADTVHAEAFF. The CDR3 DNA sequence: TGCAGCGCTGACACCGTTCATGCTGAAGCTTTCTTT.

This clone was counted a few times. The chain joins TRBV29-1 to TRBJ2-7; the match to TRBD1 covers 7 bases. The V gene's germline CDR1 is SQVTM and CDR2 ANQGSEA. The CDR3 loop spans 15 amino acids. J was trimmed by 2 bases and V by 1 base; bases with no gene match: 8. CDR3 nucleotide sequence: TGCAGCGTTGAAGCGGGACAGAAGGAAACCTACGAGCAGTACTTC. Protein product: CSVEAGQKETYEQYF.

CDR3 sequence reads: CAWSATGTPRFF. CDR3 DNA: TGTGCCTGGAGCGCCACAGGTACTCCGCGGTTCTTC. The rearrangement joins TRBV30 to TRBJ2-1; TRBD1 is a possible D gene (5 bases). This CDR3 comprises 12 residues. CDR1 GTSNPN and CDR2 SVGIG come from the germline V gene (reference sequence). Trimming stripped 3 bases from V and 15 bases from J, with 18 bases between.

The V gene is TRBV27, the J gene TRBJ1-5, with D tentatively TRBD1 (6 bases). This CDR3 has 16 residues. Germline V lookup: CDR1 MNHEY, CDR2 SMNVEV (reference sequence). Between the trimmed V and J ends, which lost 3 bases and 3 bases, there was a span of 15 bases. The CDR3 region has the DNA TGTGCCAGCAGTTTTCTCTTTGGGGGGCTCAATCAGCCCCAGCATTTT. Translated: CASSFLFGGLNQPQHF.

CDR3 DNA sequence: TGTGCCACCAGGACAGGGACAGGGGAAGAGACCCAGTACTTC. Translated: CATRTGTGEETQYF. This chain uses TRBV15 with TRBJ2-5; 10 bases fit TRBD1. This CDR3 spans 14 amino acids. In germline, CDR1 is LNHNV, CDR2 YYDKDF (reference sequence). J gave up 3 bases and V 6 bases, and 4 bases lay outside the gene matches.

The chain is built from TRBV29-1 and TRBJ1-2, with no clear D. CDR1 and CDR2 (germline): SQVTM, ANQGSEA. The CDR3 has 11 amino acids. V gave up 7 bases and J gave up 1 base, with 7 bases separating them. The CDR3 DNA is TGCAGCGCAATATTTAACTATGGCTACACCTTC. Translating it yields CSAIFNYGYTF.

The rearrangement joins TRBV27 to TRBJ2-6, with TRBD1 as a possible D gene (6 bases). V lost 7 bases and J 1 base, leaving 11 bases between the germline ends. This CDR3 has 15 residues. The germline V gene has CDR1 MNHEY and CDR2 SMNVEV (reference sequence). The CDR3 bases are TGTGCCAGCACAGGGGTGGGATCTGGGGCCAACGTCCTGACTTTC. Its protein product is CASTGVGSGANVLTF.

This CDR3 reads CASRQQGNTEAFF. In nucleotides, the CDR3 is TGTGCCAGCCGTCAACAGGGGAACACTGAAGCTTTCTTT. V usage is TRBV7-9 and J usage is TRBJ1-1; a weak D match, TRBD1 (6 bases). This CDR3 spans 13 amino acids. The germline V and J ends were trimmed by 8 bases and 1 base, with 11 bases remaining between them. Germline V lookup: CDR1 SEHNR, CDR2 FQNEAQ (reference sequence).